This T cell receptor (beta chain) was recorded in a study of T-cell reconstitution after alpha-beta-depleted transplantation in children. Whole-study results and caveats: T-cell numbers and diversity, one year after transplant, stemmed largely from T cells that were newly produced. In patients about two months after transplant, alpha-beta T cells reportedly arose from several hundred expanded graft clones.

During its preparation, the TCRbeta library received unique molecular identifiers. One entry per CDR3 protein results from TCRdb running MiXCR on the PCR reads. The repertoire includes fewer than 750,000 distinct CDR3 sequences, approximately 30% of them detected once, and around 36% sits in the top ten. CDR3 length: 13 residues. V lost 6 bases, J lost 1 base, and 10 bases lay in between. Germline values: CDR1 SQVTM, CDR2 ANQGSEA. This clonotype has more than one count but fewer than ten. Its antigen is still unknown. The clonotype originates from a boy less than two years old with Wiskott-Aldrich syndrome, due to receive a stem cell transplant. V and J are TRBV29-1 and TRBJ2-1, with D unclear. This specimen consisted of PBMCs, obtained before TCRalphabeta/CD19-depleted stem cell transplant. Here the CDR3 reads CSVTPRSYNEQFF. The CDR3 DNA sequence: TGCAGCGTGACACCCCGGTCCTACAATGAGCAGTTCTTC.